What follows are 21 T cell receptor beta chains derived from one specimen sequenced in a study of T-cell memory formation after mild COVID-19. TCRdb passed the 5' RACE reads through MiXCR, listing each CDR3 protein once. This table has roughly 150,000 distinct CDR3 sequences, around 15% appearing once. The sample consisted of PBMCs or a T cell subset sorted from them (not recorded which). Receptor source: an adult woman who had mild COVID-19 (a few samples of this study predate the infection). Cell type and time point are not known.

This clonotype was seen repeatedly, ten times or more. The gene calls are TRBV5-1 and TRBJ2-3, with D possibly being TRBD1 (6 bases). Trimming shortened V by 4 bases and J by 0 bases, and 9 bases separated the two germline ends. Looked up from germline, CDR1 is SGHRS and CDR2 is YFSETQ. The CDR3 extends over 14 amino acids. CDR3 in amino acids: CASSPGDSTDTQYF. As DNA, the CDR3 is TGCGCCAGCAGCCCAGGGGATAGCACAGATACGCAGTATTTT.

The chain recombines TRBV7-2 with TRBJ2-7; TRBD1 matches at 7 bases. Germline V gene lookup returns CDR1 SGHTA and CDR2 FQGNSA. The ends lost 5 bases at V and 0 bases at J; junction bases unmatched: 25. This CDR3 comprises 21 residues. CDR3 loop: CASSQNADRLAIRQHSYEQYF. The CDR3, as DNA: TGTGCCAGCAGCCAGAATGCGGACAGGCTTGCGATAAGACAACACTCCTACGAGCAGTACTTC.

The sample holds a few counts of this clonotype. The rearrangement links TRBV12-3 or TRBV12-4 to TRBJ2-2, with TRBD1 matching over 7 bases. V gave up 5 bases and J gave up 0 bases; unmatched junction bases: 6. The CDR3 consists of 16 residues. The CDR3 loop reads CASSHRQGTNTGELFF. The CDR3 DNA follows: TGTGCCAGCAGTCACCGACAGGGAACGAACACCGGGGAGCTGTTTTTT.

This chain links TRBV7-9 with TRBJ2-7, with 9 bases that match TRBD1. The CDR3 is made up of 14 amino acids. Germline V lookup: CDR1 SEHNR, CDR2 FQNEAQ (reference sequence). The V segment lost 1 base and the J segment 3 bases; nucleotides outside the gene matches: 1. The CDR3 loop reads CASSLEDRGYEQYF. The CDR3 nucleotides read TGTGCCAGCAGCTTAGAGGACAGGGGCTACGAGCAGTACTTC.

The CDR3 sequence is CASRPGGIMNTEAFF. The CDR3 nucleotides are TGTGCCAGCAGGCCAGGGGGCATCATGAACACTGAAGCTTTCTTT. This sequence joins TRBV12-3 or TRBV12-4 and TRBJ1-1; TRBD1 matches 8 bases. The V gene end was trimmed by 6 bases and the J gene end by 0 bases; junction bases not matched to a gene: 6. There are 15 residues in the CDR3.

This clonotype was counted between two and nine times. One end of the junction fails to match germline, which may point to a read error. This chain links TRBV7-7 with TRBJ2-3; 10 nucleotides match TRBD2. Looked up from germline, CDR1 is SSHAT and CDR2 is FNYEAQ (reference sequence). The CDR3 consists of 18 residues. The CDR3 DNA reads TGTGCTAGCAGCTCCTCAACTCGACTAGCGGGCGTCACAGATACGCAGTATTTT. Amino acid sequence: CASSSSTRLAGVTDTQYF. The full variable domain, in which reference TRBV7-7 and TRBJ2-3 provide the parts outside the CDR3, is GAGVSQSPRYKVTKRGQDVTLRCDPISSHATLYWYQQALGQGPEFLTYFNYEAQPDKSGLPSDRFSAERPEGSISTLTIQRTEQRDSAMYRCASSSSTRLAGVTDTQYFGPGTRLTVL.

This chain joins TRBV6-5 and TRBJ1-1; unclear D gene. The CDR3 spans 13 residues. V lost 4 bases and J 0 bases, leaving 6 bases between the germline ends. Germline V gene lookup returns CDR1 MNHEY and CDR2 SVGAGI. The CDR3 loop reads CASSSPVNTEAFF. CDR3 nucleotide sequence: TGTGCCAGCAGTTCACCAGTGAACACTGAAGCTTTCTTT.

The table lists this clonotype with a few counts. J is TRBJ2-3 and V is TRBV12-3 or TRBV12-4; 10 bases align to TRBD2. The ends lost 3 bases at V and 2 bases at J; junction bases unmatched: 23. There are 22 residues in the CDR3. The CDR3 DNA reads TGTGCCAGCAGTTTTTTTAGGAGCTACATCCGGACTAGCGGTCTTACCACAGATACGCAGTATTTT. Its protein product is CASSFFRSYIRTSGLTTDTQYF.

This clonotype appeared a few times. CDR3 nucleotides: TGTGCCAGCAGCGGGGACAGGGGAAGAGAGACCCAGTACTTC. Its protein product is CASSGDRGRETQYF. The chain couples TRBV2 to TRBJ2-5; 10 bases agree with TRBD1. V was pared by 6 bases and J by 4 bases, with 5 bases of the junction left unmatched. CDR1 is SNHLY and CDR2 is FYNNEI in the germline V gene. The CDR3 is 14 residues long.

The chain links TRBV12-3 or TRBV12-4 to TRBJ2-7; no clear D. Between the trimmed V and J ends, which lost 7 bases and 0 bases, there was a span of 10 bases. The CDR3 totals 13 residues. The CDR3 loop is CASTAHSSYEQYF. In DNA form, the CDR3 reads TGTGCCAGCACTGCGCATAGCTCCTACGAGCAGTACTTC.

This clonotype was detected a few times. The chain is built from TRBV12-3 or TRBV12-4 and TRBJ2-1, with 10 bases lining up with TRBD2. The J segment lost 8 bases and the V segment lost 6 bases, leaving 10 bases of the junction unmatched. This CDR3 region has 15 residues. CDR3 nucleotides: TGTGCCAGCAGCTTACTAGCGGGGTTAGGTGATGAGCAGTTCTTC. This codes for CASSLLAGLGDEQFF.

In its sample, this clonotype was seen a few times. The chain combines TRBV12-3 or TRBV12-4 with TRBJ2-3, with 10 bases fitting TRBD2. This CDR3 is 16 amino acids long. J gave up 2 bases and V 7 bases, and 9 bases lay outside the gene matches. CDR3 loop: CASTSRLAGFTDTQYF. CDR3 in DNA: TGTGCCAGCACTTCGAGACTAGCGGGTTTCACAGATACGCAGTATTTT.

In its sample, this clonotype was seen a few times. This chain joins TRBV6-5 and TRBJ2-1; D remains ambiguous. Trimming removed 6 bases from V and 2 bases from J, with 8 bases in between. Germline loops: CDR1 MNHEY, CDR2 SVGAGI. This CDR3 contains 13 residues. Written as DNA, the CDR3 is TGTGCCAGCAGGGGTACACCCTACAATGAGCAGTTCTTC. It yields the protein CASRGTPYNEQFF.

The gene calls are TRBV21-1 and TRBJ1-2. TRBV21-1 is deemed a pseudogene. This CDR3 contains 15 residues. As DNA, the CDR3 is TGTGCCAGCAGCAAAGCCGGGTTCAAGAAACGGGGCTACACCTTC. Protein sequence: CASSKAGFKKRGYTF.

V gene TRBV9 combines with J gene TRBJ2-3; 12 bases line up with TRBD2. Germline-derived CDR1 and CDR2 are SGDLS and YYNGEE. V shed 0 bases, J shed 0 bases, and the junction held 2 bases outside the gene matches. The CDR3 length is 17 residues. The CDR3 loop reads CASSVGGTSGSTDTQYF. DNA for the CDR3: TGTGCCAGCAGCGTAGGTGGGACTAGCGGGAGCACAGATACGCAGTATTTT.

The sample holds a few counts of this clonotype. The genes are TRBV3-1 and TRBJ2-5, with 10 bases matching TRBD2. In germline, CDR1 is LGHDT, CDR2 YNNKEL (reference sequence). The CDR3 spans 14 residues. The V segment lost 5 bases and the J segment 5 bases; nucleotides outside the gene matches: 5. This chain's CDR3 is CASSELAGWETQYF. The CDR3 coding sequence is TGTGCCAGCAGCGAACTAGCGGGGTGGGAGACCCAGTACTTC.

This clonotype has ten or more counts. The CDR3 is CASRHQASYGYTF. The CDR3 DNA follows: TGTGCCAGCAGACACCAGGCAAGCTATGGCTACACCTTC. V gene TRBV7-9 combines with J gene TRBJ1-2; D not certain. The CDR3 has 13 amino acids. CDR1 is SEHNR, CDR2 FQNEAQ, per germline (reference sequence). With 6 bases removed from V and 4 bases from J, the gap between germline ends came to 12 bases.

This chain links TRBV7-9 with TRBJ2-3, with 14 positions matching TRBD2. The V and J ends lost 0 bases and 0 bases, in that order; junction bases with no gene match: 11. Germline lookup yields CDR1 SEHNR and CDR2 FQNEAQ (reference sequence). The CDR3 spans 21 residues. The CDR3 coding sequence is TGTGCCAGCAGCTTAGCGGGCGGACTAGCGGGAGGACTGGTTAGCACAGATACGCAGTATTTT. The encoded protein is CASSLAGGLAGGLVSTDTQYF.

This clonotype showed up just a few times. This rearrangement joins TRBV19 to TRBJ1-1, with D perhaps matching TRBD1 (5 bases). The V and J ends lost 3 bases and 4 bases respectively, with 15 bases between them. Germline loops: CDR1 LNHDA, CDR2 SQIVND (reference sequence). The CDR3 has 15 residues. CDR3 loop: CASSIPGRSATEAFF. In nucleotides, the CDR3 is TGTGCCAGTAGTATCCCAGGGCGCTCTGCCACTGAAGCTTTCTTT.

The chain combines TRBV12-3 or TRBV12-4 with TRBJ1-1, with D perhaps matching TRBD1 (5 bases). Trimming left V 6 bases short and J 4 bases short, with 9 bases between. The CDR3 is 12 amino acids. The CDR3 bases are TGTGCCAGCAGACCAGGGAGCACTGAAGCTTTCTTT. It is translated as CASRPGSTEAFF.

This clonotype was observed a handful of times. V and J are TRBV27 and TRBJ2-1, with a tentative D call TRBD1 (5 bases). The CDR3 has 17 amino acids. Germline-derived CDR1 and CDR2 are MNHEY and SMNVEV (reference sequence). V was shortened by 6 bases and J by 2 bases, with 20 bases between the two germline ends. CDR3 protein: CASSSIVGAGTYNEQFF. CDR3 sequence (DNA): TGTGCCAGCAGCTCGATAGTAGGGGCAGGGACCTACAATGAGCAGTTCTTC.